Sequencing of this TCR beta chain was carried out in a study of blood T cell repertoires in COVID-19. Study as a whole: COVID-19 samples, acute and convalescent, were from the United States, Italy and Spain.

From germline, CDR1 is SGDLS and CDR2 YYNGEE. Germline trimming cut 4 bases from V and 6 bases from J; bases unmatched to any gene: 14. The CDR3 is 17 residues long. Original analysis: Amplifying reference gene primers gave estimates of nucleated cell counts. Profiling relied on immunoSEQ multiplex PCR, and the TCRdb table lists in-frame clones only, not all of them. The DNA gave D and trimming, while V, J and clone size come from that table. This table has 200,000 to 250,000 clones, around 80% appearing once. The receptor's source is a woman between 65 and 79 years old with acute or convalescent COVID-19. The V call is TRBV9, the J call TRBJ2-1; 9 nucleotides agree with TRBD1. The sample consisted of peripheral blood. CDR3 in DNA: TGTGCCAGCAGCACCGAAATAACAGGGGGCGCAGGCAATGAGCAGTTCTTC. Protein: CASSTEITGGAGNEQFF.